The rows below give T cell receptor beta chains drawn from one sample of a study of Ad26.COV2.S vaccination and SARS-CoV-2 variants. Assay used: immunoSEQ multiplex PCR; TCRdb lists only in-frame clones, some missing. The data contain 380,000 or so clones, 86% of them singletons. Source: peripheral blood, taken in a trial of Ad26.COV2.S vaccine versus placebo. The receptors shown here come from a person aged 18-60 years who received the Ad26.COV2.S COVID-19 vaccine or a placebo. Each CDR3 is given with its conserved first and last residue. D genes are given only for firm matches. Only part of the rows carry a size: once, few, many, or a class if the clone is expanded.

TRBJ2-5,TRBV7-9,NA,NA,TGTGCCAGCACCACCCAGGGGATCCAAGAGACCCAGTACTTC,CASTTQGIQETQYF
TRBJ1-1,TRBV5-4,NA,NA,TGTGCCAGCAGCCTGTACGCGAACACTGAAGCTTTCTTT,CASSLYANTEAFF
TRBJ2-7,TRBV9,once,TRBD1,TGTGCCAGCAGCCCGGGACAGGGGGCCTACGAGCAGTACTTC,CASSPGQGAYEQYF
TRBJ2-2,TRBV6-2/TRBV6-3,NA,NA,TGTGCCAGCAGTTACATGTCCCATCGGGGGTCGAACACCGGGGAGCTGTTTTTT,CASSYMSHRGSNTGELFF
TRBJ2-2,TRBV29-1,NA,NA,TGCAGCGTTGATCCCCAGAACACCGGGGAGCTGTTTTTT,CSVDPQNTGELFF
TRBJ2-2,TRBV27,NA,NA,TGTGCCAGCAGTTTAATACAGGTGGCTGGGGAGCTGTTTTTT,CASSLIQVAGELFF
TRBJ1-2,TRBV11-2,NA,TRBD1,TGTGCCAGCAGCTTCACAGGGGTTCGTGGAGGCTACACCTTC,CASSFTGVRGGYTF
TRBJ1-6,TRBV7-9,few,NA,TGTGCCAGCAGCGGGGTCGCCACAGATTCACCCCTCCACTTT,CASSGVATDSPLHF
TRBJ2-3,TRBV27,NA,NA,TGTGCCAGCAGTCGACGGTTAGCGGCGAGCACAGATACGCAGTATTTT,CASSRRLAASTDTQYF
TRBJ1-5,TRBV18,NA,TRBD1,TGTGCCAGCTCACCGGACAGGCAGCCCCAGCATTTT,CASSPDRQPQHF
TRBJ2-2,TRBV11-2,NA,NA,TGTGCCAGCAGCCCATCCGGTGGGACCGGGGAGCTGTTTTTT,CASSPSGGTGELFF
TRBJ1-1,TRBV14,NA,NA,TGTGCCAGCAGCCAACCCCCAAGGACAGTCCACACTGAAGCTTTCTTT,CASSQPPRTVHTEAFF
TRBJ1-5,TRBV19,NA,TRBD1,TGTGCCAGTAGTGTAGGACAGGGGGCTGGTACCGGCAATCAGCCCCAGCATTTT,CASSVGQGAGTGNQPQHF
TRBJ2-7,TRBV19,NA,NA,TGTGCCAGTAGTACCTGGACTACCAGTAACTCCTACGAGCAGTACTTC,CASSTWTTSNSYEQYF
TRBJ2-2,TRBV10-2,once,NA,TGCGCCAGCACCCCTGACAACACCGGGGAGCTGTTTTTT,CASTPDNTGELFF
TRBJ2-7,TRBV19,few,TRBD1,TGTGCCACCCAAGCCCGGACAGGGGCGTACGAGCAGTACTTC,CATQARTGAYEQYF
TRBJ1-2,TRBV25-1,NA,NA,TGTGCCAGCAGTGAATTTGACAGCTATGGCTACACCTTC,CASSEFDSYGYTF
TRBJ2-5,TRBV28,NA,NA,TGTGCCAGCAGGGCCGACAGGCGAAGGGGTTCCCAGTACTTC,CASRADRRRGSQYF
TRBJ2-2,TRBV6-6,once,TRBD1,TGTGCCAGCAGTTACTCGAAGGGGGCTACCGGGGAGCTGTTTTTT,CASSYSKGATGELFF
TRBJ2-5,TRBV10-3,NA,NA,TGTGCCATCAGTGAGCGGGACATTCAAGAGACCCAGTACTTC,CAISERDIQETQYF
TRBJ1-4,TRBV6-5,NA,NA,TGTGCCAGCAGTTCCGCGATTGCAACTAATGAAAAACTGTTTTTT,CASSSAIATNEKLFF
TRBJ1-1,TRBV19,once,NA,TGTGCCAGTAGTCCGTCATTGGGGGCGGCTTTCTTT,CASSPSLGAAFF
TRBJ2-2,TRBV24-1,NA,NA,TGTGCCACCAGTGACCTAAACTTGAACACCGGGGAGCTGTTTTTT,CATSDLNLNTGELFF
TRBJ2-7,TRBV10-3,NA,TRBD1,TGTGCCATCAGTGAGTCGGGGGGGACAGGGACCCCTCGGGGTGAGCAGTACTTC,CAISESGGTGTPRGEQYF
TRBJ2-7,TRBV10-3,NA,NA,TGTGCCATCAGTGAGCGGAGACCTCTTTACGAGCAGTACTTC,CAISERRPLYEQYF
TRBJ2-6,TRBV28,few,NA,TGTGCCAGCAGTTTCGGGGCTCCCGGGGCCAACGTCCTGACTTTC,CASSFGAPGANVLTF
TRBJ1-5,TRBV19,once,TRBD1,TGTGCCAGTAGTACGGGACAGGGGACCTCGCCCCAGCATTTT,CASSTGQGTSPQHF
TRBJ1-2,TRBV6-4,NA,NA,TGTGCCAGCAGTGACAGGGCTAACTATGGCTACACCTTC,CASSDRANYGYTF
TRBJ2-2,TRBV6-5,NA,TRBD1,TGTGCCAGCAGTTACGGGTCAGGGGGTTCCGACGGGGAGCTGTTTTTT,CASSYGSGGSDGELFF
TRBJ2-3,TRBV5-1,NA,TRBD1,TGCGCCAGCAGCATGGGACAGACAGATACGCAGTATTTT,CASSMGQTDTQYF
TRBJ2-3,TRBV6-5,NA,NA,TGTGCCAGCTCGGGGCCCGGGAGAGATACGCAGTATTTT,CASSGPGRDTQYF
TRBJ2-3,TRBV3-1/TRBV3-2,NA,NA,TGTGCCAGCAGCCACGGACTCAGAACAGATACGCAGTATTTT,CASSHGLRTDTQYF
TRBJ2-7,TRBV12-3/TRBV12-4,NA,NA,TGTGCCAGCACCGGAGGGCCTTCCTACGAGCAGTACTTC,CASTGGPSYEQYF
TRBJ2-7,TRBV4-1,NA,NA,TGCGCCAGCAGCCAATTGGGGGCCTACGAGCAGTACTTC,CASSQLGAYEQYF
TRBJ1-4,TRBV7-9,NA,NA,TGTGCCAGCAGCTTAATGAGGGGCGACAGGCGGGGTGAAAAACTGTTTTTT,CASSLMRGDRRGEKLFF
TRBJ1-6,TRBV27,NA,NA,TGTGCCAGCAGGTGGGGGTTGGAGGTCAGCAGAAATTCACCCCTCCACTTT,CASRWGLEVSRNSPLHF
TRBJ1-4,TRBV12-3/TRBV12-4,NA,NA,TGTGCCAGCAGGAGGGGCGTTAGTGAAAAACTGTTTTTT,CASRRGVSEKLFF
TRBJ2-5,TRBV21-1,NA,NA,TGTGCCAGCAGCATCGGACAGGGGGTCGGGGAGACCCAGTACTTC,CASSIGQGVGETQYF
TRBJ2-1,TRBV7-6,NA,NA,TGTGCCAGCAGCTTAGAGGCTAGATGGGAGCAGTTCTTC,CASSLEARWEQFF
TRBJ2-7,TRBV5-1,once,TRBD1,TGCGCCAGCAGCCTGCACGGGACAGAGTTTTACGAGCAGTACTTC,CASSLHGTEFYEQYF
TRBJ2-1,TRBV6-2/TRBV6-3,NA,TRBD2,TGTGCCAGCAGTGTGACTAGCGGGACCAATGAGCAGTTCTTC,CASSVTSGTNEQFF
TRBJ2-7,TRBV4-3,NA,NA,TGCGCCAGCAGCCAAGATCAGGGCTACTCCTACGAGCAGTACTTC,CASSQDQGYSYEQYF
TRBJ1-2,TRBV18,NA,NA,TGTGCCAGCTCACTTCCGACGGATGGTTATGGCTACACCTTC,CASSLPTDGYGYTF
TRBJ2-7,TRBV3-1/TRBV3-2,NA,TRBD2,TGTGCCAGCAGCCTGTGGACTAGCGATTACGAGCAGTACTTC,CASSLWTSDYEQYF
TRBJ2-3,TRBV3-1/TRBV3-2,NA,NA,TGTGCCAGCAGCCCCCATCAGGGGATGTGCACAGATACGCAGTATTTT,CASSPHQGMCTDTQYF
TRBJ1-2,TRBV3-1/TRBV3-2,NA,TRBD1,TGTGCCAGCAGCCAAGAGAGCCAGGGGGTGAAGGGGGGCAATGGCTACACCTTC,CASSQESQGVKGGNGYTF
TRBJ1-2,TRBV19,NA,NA,TGTGCCAGTAGTGCCAGGGGCCCCAACTATGGCTACACCTTC,CASSARGPNYGYTF
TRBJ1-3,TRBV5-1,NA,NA,TGCGCCAGCAGTTTTGATACCAGGACAGTCTCTGGAAACACCATATATTTT,CASSFDTRTVSGNTIYF
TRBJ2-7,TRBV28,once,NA,TGTGCCAGCAGCCCTACAGGGTCCTACGAGCAGTACTTC,CASSPTGSYEQYF
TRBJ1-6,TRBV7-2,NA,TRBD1,TGTGCCAGCAGCTTAGGACAGGGAATTTCACCCCTCCACTTT,CASSLGQGISPLHF
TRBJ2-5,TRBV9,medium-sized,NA,TGTGCCAGCAGCCGGGGGGAGACCCAGTACTTC,CASSRGETQYF